This T cell receptor (beta chain) was sequenced for a study of cytomegalovirus exposure and HLA in healthy donors. Findings and caveats of the study: The study labeled more than 150 TCR beta chains cytomegalovirus-associated.

J was trimmed by 7 bases and V by 7 bases; bases with no gene match: 7. There are 15 residues in the CDR3. From germline, CDR1 is SGHRS and CDR2 YFSETQ. For this clone: What it binds is unknown.

Primers included in the PCR were 60 Vbeta and 13 Jbeta primers. Clones were sequenced by immunoSEQ multiplex PCR, and TCRdb holds only the in-frame ones, with some missing. The sample has 150,000 to 200,000 clones; the top ten hold almost 6.5%. The J gene is TRBJ2-1, the V gene TRBV5-1; 14 nucleotides agree with TRBD2. Sequenced input: PBMCs. This clonotype was obtained from a man aged 25-40 years in good health and CMV-seronegative. The CDR3 reads CASLGLAGAVNEQFF. CDR3 in DNA: TGCGCCAGCTTGGGACTAGCGGGAGCAGTGAATGAGCAGTTCTTC.